This TCR beta chain came from a study of OX40 agonist ivuxolimab in advanced cancers. Study-level findings and limits: Clonal expansion among partial responders at 0.1-3.0 mg/kg ranked near the lowest. The study observed clonal expansion of CD4+ and CD8+ blood T cells by week 6 at 0.1 to 3.0 mg/kg.

Only in-frame clones appear in the TCRdb table, and some are missing; sequencing was by immunoSEQ multiplex PCR. The table includes about 53,000 clones, roughly 83% detected once. This CDR3 spans 11 amino acids. CDR1 and CDR2 from the germline V gene are SQVTM and ANQGSEA. To note about this clone: Its antigen is not known.

Material: CD4+ or CD8+ T cells sorted from blood, obtained in a trial of the OX40 agonist ivuxolimab. The chain couples TRBV29-1 to TRBJ2-7; 8 positions match TRBD1. The sequence was collected from an adult with an advanced solid tumor such as melanoma, head and neck, liver or kidney cancer. The CDR3 here is CSVHAGGGKFV. The CDR3 DNA reads as TGCAGCGTACACGCAGGGGGCGGTAAGTTTGTC.